This TCR beta chain was sequenced during a study of shared T cell receptors in the human thymus. CDR1 and CDR2 (germline): MNHEY, SMNVEV (reference sequence). CDR3 size: 16 residues. Trimming cost V 6 bases and J 3 bases; bases outside gene matches: 10. Some clones are missing from TCRdb's copy, which holds only in-frame ones; the method was immunoSEQ multiplex PCR. Of about 400,000 clones in the sample, roughly 94% were seen once. The receptor comes from a human donor. The rearrangement links TRBV27 to TRBJ2-1, with 8 positions matching TRBD2. The sample consisted of thymocytes. CDR3 in amino acids: CASRQVLAADYNEQFF. CDR3 bases: TGTGCCAGCAGACAGGTACTAGCGGCCGACTACAATGAGCAGTTCTTC.